Sequencing of this TCR beta chain was carried out in a study of human T cells and chemical hapten exposure. Time point reported: patch test 1, 2 weeks after DPC sensitization. Treatment specified: therapeutic diphenylcyclopropenone sensitization with weekly scalp DPC. Blood sampling preceded each patch test application. Trimming took 6 bases from V and 3 from J, leaving 15 bases between them. There are 15 residues in the CDR3. Germline-derived CDR1 and CDR2 are MNHEY and SVGAGI. A single record per CDR3 protein comes from TCRdb applying MiXCR to the RACE reads. The repertoire holds about 120,000 distinct CDR3 sequences, with about 13% as singletons.

The material sequenced was whole blood, taken in connection with sensitization to the hapten diphenylcyclopropenone (DPC). The receptor was isolated from a man aged 18 to 30 with alopecia areata. Some clones in this sample may be carry-over from other donors' samples. The chain joins TRBV6-5 to TRBJ1-5; the D is unclear. The CDR3 loop is CASRPAAGSNQPQHF. The CDR3 DNA reads as TGTGCCAGCAGACCCGCGGCGGGGTCCAATCAGCCCCAGCATTTT.